This T cell receptor beta chain came from a study of CD8 T cells in Susac syndrome. Trimming took 1 base from V and 8 from J, leaving 18 bases between them. This CDR3 has 16 amino acids. From blood CD8+ and CD4+ T cells, TCR beta sequences were generated. In contrast to the negatively isolated CD8+ and CD4+ T cells, TEMRA cells were FACS-enriched. Random hexamers were used to reverse transcribe roughly 0.45 to 1 ug of RNA. An immunoSEQ multiplex PCR generated amplified TCR beta CDR3 products spanning 54 Vbeta and 13 Jbeta. In TCRdb, the immunoSEQ multiplex PCR reads were re-called with MiXCR into one record per CDR3 protein. The repertoire holds fewer than 350,000 distinct CDR3 sequences, 89% seen once, with approximately 0.2% in the top ten.

The sample consisted of CD8+ T cells from PBMCs. The genes are TRBV12-3 or TRBV12-4 and TRBJ2-1; D gene ambiguous. This sequence was found in a human donor with multiple sclerosis. In DNA, the CDR3 is TGTGCCAGCAGTTTAGTGCAGCCAACTGTTACGGATGAGCAGTTCTTC. It yields the protein CASSLVQPTVTDEQFF.